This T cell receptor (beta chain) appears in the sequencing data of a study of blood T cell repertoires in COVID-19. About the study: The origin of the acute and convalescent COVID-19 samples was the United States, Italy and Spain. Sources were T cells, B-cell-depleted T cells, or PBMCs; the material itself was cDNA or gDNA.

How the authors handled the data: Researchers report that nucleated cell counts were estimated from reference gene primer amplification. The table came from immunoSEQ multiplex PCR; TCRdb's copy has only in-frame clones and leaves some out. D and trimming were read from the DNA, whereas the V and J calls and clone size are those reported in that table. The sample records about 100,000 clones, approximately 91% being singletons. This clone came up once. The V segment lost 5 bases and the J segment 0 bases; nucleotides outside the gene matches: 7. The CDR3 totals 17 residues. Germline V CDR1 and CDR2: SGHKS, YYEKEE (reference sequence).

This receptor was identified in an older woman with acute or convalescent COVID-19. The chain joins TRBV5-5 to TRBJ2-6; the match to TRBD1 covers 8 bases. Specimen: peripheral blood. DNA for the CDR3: TGTGCCAGCAGTCCCGGGACAGGAGTCTCTGGGGCCAACGTCCTGACTTTC. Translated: CASSPGTGVSGANVLTF.